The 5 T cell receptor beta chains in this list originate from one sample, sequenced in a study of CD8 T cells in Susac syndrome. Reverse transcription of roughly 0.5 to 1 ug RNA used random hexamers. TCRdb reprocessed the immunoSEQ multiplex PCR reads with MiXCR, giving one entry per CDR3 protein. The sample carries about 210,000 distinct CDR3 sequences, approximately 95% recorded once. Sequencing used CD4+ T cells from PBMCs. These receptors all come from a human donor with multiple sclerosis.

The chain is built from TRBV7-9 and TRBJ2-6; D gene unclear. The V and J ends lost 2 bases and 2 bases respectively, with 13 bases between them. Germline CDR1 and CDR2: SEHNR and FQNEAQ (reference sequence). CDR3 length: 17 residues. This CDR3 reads CASSLLGFPAGANVLTF. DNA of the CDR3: TGTGCCAGCAGCTTATTGGGCTTTCCAGCTGGGGCCAACGTCCTGACTTTC.

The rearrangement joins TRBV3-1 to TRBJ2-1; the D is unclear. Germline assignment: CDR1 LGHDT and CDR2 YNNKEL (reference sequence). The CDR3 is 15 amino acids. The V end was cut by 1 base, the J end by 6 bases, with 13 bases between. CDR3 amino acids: CASSQGYRPGNEQFF. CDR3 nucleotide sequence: TGTGCCAGCAGCCAAGGCTATAGACCGGGCAATGAGCAGTTCTTC.

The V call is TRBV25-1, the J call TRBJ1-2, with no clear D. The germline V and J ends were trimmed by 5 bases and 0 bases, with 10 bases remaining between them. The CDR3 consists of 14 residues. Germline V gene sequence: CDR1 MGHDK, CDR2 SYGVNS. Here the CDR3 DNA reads TGTGCCAGCAGTCCCCAAGAACCTAACTATGGCTACACCTTC. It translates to CASSPQEPNYGYTF.

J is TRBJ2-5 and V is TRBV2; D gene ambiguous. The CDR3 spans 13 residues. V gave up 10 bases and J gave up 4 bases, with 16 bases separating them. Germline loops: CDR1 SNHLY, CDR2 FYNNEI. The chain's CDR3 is CATDRGMGETQYF. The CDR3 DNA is TGTGCCACCGATCGAGGAATGGGAGAGACCCAGTACTTC.

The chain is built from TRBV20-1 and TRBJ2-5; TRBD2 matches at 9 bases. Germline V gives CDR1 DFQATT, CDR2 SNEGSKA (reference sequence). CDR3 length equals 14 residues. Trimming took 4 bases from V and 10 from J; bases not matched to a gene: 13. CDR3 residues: CSAIGRLAAGDQYF. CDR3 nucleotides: TGCAGTGCTATCGGCAGACTAGCGGCTGGGGACCAGTACTTC.